This T cell receptor (beta chain) is from a study of neurological immune-mediated disorders. Study-wide results and caveats: Expanded clones shared no CDR3 amino acid sequences across subjects, suggesting private repertoires in all groups.

With 6 bases clipped from V and 4 bases from J, the junction kept 10 bases outside the gene matches. This CDR3 spans 15 amino acids. This clonotype came up many times. Its antigen is unidentified. TCRdb re-called the 5' RACE reads through MiXCR, storing one row per CDR3 protein. The sample contains roughly 16,000 distinct CDR3 sequences, around 9.7% of which appear only once. This sequence originates from a middle-aged man in good health. The chain couples TRBV12-3 or TRBV12-4 to TRBJ2-7; 9 bases are a match to TRBD1. The sequenced sample consisted of CD8+ T cells from blood. This CDR3 is CASSLLYRGLYEQYF. CDR3 sequence (DNA): TGTGCCAGCAGCCTACTCTACAGGGGGCTATACGAGCAGTACTTC.